These 18 T cell receptor beta chains share one sample of origin, sequenced in a study of T cell changes during pregnancy in multiple sclerosis. Sequencing was performed with immunoSEQ multiplex PCR; in TCRdb, only in-frame clones are kept and a portion is missing. The sample yields 65,000 to 70,000 clones, 80% to 95% seen once. The specimen comprised peripheral blood, sampled in the first trimester of pregnancy. The receptors were sampled from a female donor with multiple sclerosis, enrolled in a pregnancy study.

The V call is TRBV5-6, the J call TRBJ1-2; 8 bases are shared with TRBD1. This CDR3 has 13 residues. Germline V gene data show CDR1 as SGHDT and CDR2 as YYEEEE. V lost 1 base, J lost 8 bases, and 4 bases stayed unmatched. CDR3 nucleotide sequence: TGTGCCAGCAGCTTGCAGGGGGCGCGAGGCTACACCTTC. This encodes CASSLQGARGYTF.

This chain joins TRBV15 and TRBJ1-1; D is ambiguous. Germline V gene sequence: CDR1 LNHNV, CDR2 YYDKDF (reference sequence). The ends were cut back, 3 bases at V and 5 bases at J, with 10 bases in the middle. The CDR3 spans 13 residues. CDR3 nucleotides: TGTGCCACCAGCAGGGATAGAGGGACTGAAGCTTTCTTT. It yields the protein CATSRDRGTEAFF.

The chain employs TRBV6-1 and TRBJ1-1; the D gene is possibly TRBD1 (5 bases). The CDR3 runs 12 residues. The V and J ends lost 11 bases and 3 bases respectively, with 13 bases between them. Germline V gives CDR1 MNHNS, CDR2 SASEGT. Here the CDR3 DNA reads TGTGCCGCACAGGATCGCTACACTGAAGCTTTCTTT. This gives the protein CAAQDRYTEAFF.

In DNA, the CDR3 is TGTGCCAGCAGTCTACCCCGGGGTTTGGACGAAAAACTGTTTTTT. Translating it yields CASSLPRGLDEKLFF. The chain combines TRBV7-8 with TRBJ1-4; D unresolved. Germline loops: CDR1 SGHVS, CDR2 FQNEAQ. The CDR3 covers 15 residues. V was shortened by 6 bases and J by 8 bases, with 19 bases between the two germline ends.

The chain employs TRBV6-1 and TRBJ2-1; 9 nucleotides align to TRBD2. The length of the CDR3 is 14 residues. Germline lookup yields CDR1 MNHNS and CDR2 SASEGT. Unmatched junction bases numbered 11, after V lost 2 bases and J lost 15 bases. As DNA, the CDR3 is TGTGCCAGCAGTGAATATTTGGCGGGGGGGCACCTGTTCTTC. This gives the protein CASSEYLAGGHLFF.

The chain recombines TRBV7-9 with TRBJ2-2; 12 nucleotides line up with TRBD2. The trim removed 2 bases at V and 0 bases at J, leaving 4 bases unmatched. Germline V gene lookup returns CDR1 SEHNR and CDR2 FQNEAQ (reference sequence). The CDR3 loop spans 18 amino acids. The CDR3: CASSLFGLAGTNTGELFF. As DNA, the CDR3 is TGTGCCAGCAGCTTATTTGGACTAGCGGGGACGAACACCGGGGAGCTGTTTTTT.

The chain has TRBV6-5 and TRBJ2-1, with 7 positions matching TRBD2. The CDR3 has 16 residues. Per germline, CDR1 MNHEY and CDR2 SVGAGI. The junction had 12 bases not matched to a gene; V was cut back by 2 bases and J by 8 bases. CDR3 nucleotide sequence: TGTGCCAGCAGTTACCTTGGGACTACCCCCCCACATGAGCAGTTCTTC. Amino acid sequence: CASSYLGTTPPHEQFF.

In nucleotides, the CDR3 is TGCGCCAGCAGCTCCCGGACAGTGAATGAAAAACTGTTTTTT. The encoded protein is CASSSRTVNEKLFF. The chain couples TRBV5-1 to TRBJ1-4, with a weak D call TRBD1 (6 bases). The CDR3 extends over 14 amino acids. CDR1 SGHRS and CDR2 YFSETQ come from the germline V gene. V shed 3 bases and J shed 5 bases, with 11 bases lying between them.

The chain has TRBV9 and TRBJ2-7, with D maybe TRBD2 (6 bases). The CDR3 is 14 amino acids. Trimming left V 4 bases short and J 6 bases short, with 17 bases between. From germline, CDR1 is SGDLS and CDR2 YYNGEE. The CDR3 here is CASSTGTVGIEQYF. CDR3 nucleotide sequence: TGTGCCAGCAGCACCGGGACTGTGGGGATCGAGCAGTACTTC.

This rearrangement joins TRBV5-4 to TRBJ2-2, with 15 bases aligning to TRBD2. The CDR3 covers 19 residues. V was pared by 4 bases and J by 4 bases, with 11 bases of the junction left unmatched. The germline V gene encodes CDR1 SGHNT and CDR2 YYREEE (reference sequence). The CDR3 is CASSPSGTSGGLGTGELFF. The CDR3 bases are TGTGCCAGCAGCCCTTCCGGGACTAGCGGGGGGTTGGGCACCGGGGAGCTGTTTTTT.

This rearrangement joins TRBV5-6 to TRBJ1-1; D ambiguous. Germline loops: CDR1 SGHDT, CDR2 YYEEEE. Trimming removed 2 bases from V and 1 base from J, with 12 bases in between. This CDR3 has 15 residues. The CDR3 DNA follows: TGTGCCAGCAGCTTAGACACCGGAAAGAACACTGAAGCTTTCTTT. Translation gives CASSLDTGKNTEAFF. Variable domain in full (rest from reference TRBV5-6 and TRBJ1-1): DAGVTQSPTHLIKTRGQQVTLRCSPKSGHDTVSWYQQALGQGPQFIFQYYEEEERQRGNFPDRFSGHQFPNYSSELNVNALLLGDSALYLCASSLDTGKNTEAFFGQGTRLTVV.

V and J are TRBV5-1 and TRBJ2-1; a weak D match, TRBD1 (6 bases). In germline, CDR1 is SGHRS, CDR2 YFSETQ. The V end lost 4 bases, the J end lost 0 bases, and 14 bases lay between the germline ends. CDR3 length equals 16 residues. In nucleotides, the CDR3 is TGCGCCAGCAGCCCCCCAGGGGTACTCTCCTACAATGAGCAGTTCTTC. It yields the protein CASSPPGVLSYNEQFF.

This chain connects TRBV30 to TRBJ2-1; unclear D gene. Trimming shortened V by 5 bases and J by 5 bases, and 10 bases separated the two germline ends. Germline values: CDR1 GTSNPN, CDR2 SVGIG (reference sequence). The CDR3 extends over 12 amino acids. This CDR3 reads CAWSLVHNEQFF. The CDR3 bases are TGTGCCTGGTCCCTAGTCCACAATGAGCAGTTCTTC.

This chain links TRBV28 with TRBJ2-1; 13 positions match TRBD2. The CDR3 has 18 residues. Germline CDR1 reads MDHEN; CDR2 reads SYDVKM. The ends lost 5 bases at V and 7 bases at J; junction bases unmatched: 14. The CDR3 spells CASSTGTSGTLRRNEQFF. DNA of the CDR3: TGTGCCAGCAGTACCGGGACTAGCGGGACCCTTCGTAGAAATGAGCAGTTCTTC. Using reference TRBV28 and TRBJ2-1 for the parts outside the CDR3, the full variable domain is DVKVTQSSRYLVKRTGEKVFLECVQDMDHENMFWYRQDPGLGLRLIYFSYDVKMKEKGDIPEGYSVSREKKERFSLILESASTNQTSMYLCASSTGTSGTLRRNEQFFGPGTRLTVL.

The rearrangement links TRBV28 to TRBJ2-1; 10 nucleotides agree with TRBD2. The CDR3 has 16 amino acids. In germline, CDR1 is MDHEN, CDR2 SYDVKM. Unmatched junction bases numbered 5, after V lost 4 bases and J lost 2 bases. DNA for the CDR3: TGTGCCAGCAGTTCCAGACTAGCGGGTACCTACAATGAGCAGTTCTTC. This gives the protein CASSSRLAGTYNEQFF.

The gene calls are TRBV9 and TRBJ1-2; TRBD1 aligns across 8 bases. Germline-derived CDR1 and CDR2 are SGDLS and YYNGEE. V lost 0 bases to trimming and J lost 13 bases; unmatched junction nucleotides: 5. CDR3 size: 12 residues. CDR3 region: CASSVEGQGLTF. CDR3 nucleotides: TGTGCCAGCAGCGTAGAAGGACAGGGTCTCACCTTC.

The gene calls are TRBV5-1 and TRBJ2-7; 11 bases are shared with TRBD2. This CDR3 region has 17 residues. V lost 1 base, J lost 4 bases, and 10 bases stayed unmatched. Germline values: CDR1 SGHRS, CDR2 YFSETQ. The CDR3 spells CASSLWSGSGRVYEQYF. CDR3 bases: TGCGCCAGCAGCTTGTGGTCTGGTAGCGGGAGGGTGTACGAGCAGTACTTC. Variable domain in full (rest from reference TRBV5-1 and TRBJ2-7): KAGVTQTPRYLIKTRGQQVTLSCSPISGHRSVSWYQQTPGQGLQFLFEYFSETQRNKGNFPGRFSGRQFSNSRSEMNVSTLELGDSALYLCASSLWSGSGRVYEQYFGPGTRLTVT.

The chain combines TRBV9 with TRBJ2-5; weak D call: TRBD1 (6 bases). The V and J ends lost 3 bases and 5 bases respectively, with 17 bases between them. This CDR3 has 15 amino acids. Germline V lookup: CDR1 SGDLS, CDR2 YYNGEE. CDR3 in DNA: TGTGCCAGCAGCGGCGGGCTGGGGGCGCGGGAGACCCAGTACTTC. Its protein is CASSGGLGARETQYF.